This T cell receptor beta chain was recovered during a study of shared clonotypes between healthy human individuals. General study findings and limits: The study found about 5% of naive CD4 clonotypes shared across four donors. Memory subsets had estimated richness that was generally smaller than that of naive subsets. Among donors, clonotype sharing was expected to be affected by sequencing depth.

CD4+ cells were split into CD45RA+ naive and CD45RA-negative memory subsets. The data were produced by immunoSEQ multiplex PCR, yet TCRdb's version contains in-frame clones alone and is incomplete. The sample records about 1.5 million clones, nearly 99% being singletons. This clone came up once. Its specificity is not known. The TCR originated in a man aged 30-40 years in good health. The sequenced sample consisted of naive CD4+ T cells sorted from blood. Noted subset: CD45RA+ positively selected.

The CDR3 protein is CASSLGLEVRNEQFF. The CDR3 region has the DNA TGTGCCAGCAGCTTGGGACTAGAGGTTAGGAATGAGCAGTTCTTC. The chain has TRBV7-8 and TRBJ2-1; 8 bases map to TRBD2. Germline CDR1 reads SGHVS; CDR2 reads FQNEAQ. The V segment lost 3 bases and the J segment 7 bases; nucleotides outside the gene matches: 8. The CDR3 runs 15 residues.